Below, 8 T cell receptor beta chains from the same sample are listed, as sequenced in a study of post-analysis software for immune sequencing data. No cognate antigen is known for these TCRs. Tagging with unique molecular identifiers was a feature of the TCR beta cDNA libraries. One entry per CDR3 protein results from TCRdb running MiXCR on the PCR reads. The table includes a few hundred thousand distinct CDR3 sequences, 36% detected once. Whole-study findings and limits: The study found TRBV5-6, TRBV5-1 and TRBV20-1 among roughly 5 TRBV segments more frequent in patients than controls.

Sequencing was performed on blood. Receptors originate from a girl aged 10-17 years with multiple sclerosis.

This clonotype occurred a few times. The V gene is TRBV12-3 or TRBV12-4, the J gene TRBJ2-5; TRBD2 is a possible D gene (7 bases). V lost 5 bases and J lost 11, with 24 bases in between. CDR3 size: 15 residues. The CDR3 DNA sequence: TGTGCCAGCAGTCCGACTTACCCGGGGGGCAATGAGCAGTACTTC. The encoded protein is CASSPTYPGGNEQYF.

This clonotype has just a few counts. The CDR3 is CASSPLAAALHF. The CDR3 DNA follows: TGTGCCAGCAGTCCCCTGGCCGCGGCCCTCCACTTT. The V and J genes are TRBV28 and TRBJ1-6; no firm D call. Germline V CDR1 and CDR2: MDHEN, SYDVKM. This CDR3 region has 12 residues. V gave up 5 bases and J gave up 14 bases, with 13 bases separating them.

This sequence joins TRBV27 and TRBJ2-1, with 11 bases fitting TRBD1. Germline trimming cut 6 bases from V and 7 bases from J; bases unmatched to any gene: 5. The CDR3 covers 14 residues. The germline gives CDR1 MNHEY, CDR2 SMNVEV (reference sequence). The CDR3 nucleotides are TGTGCCAGCAGGGGAAGGGACAGGGGGAATGAGCAGTTCTTC. The encoded protein is CASRGRDRGNEQFF.

This clonotype was seen at least ten times. The gene calls are TRBV15 and TRBJ2-1; no definite D call. The CDR3 extends over 11 amino acids. The V end lost 8 bases, the J end lost 10 bases, and 12 bases lay between the germline ends. Germline V gene sequence: CDR1 LNHNV, CDR2 YYDKDF (reference sequence). The CDR3 coding sequence is TGTGCCACCGGAGCCCAGGAGGAGCAGTTCTTC. It translates to CATGAQEEQFF.

This clonotype occurred a few times. The rearrangement joins TRBV19 to TRBJ2-1; the D gene could be TRBD1 or TRBD2 (5 bases each). Germline V lookup: CDR1 LNHDA, CDR2 SQIVND (reference sequence). This CDR3 is built from 16 residues. Trimming pared 6 bases from V and 0 bases from J, leaving 15 bases between. The CDR3 reads CASSRDQESSYNEQFF. For the CDR3, the DNA is TGTGCCAGTAGCCGGGACCAGGAGAGCTCCTACAATGAGCAGTTCTTC.

To note about this clonotype: One end of the junction varies from germline; a read error may be responsible. The V and J genes are TRBV12-3 or TRBV12-4 and TRBJ2-3; D might be TRBD2 (6 bases). CDR3 size: 15 residues. CDR3 bases: TGTGCCAGCAGCCGACTAGGGGCGATCACAGATGCGCAGTATTTT. Its protein product is CASSRLGAITDAQYF.

This clonotype was seen many times. The CDR3 DNA reads TGCGCCAGCAGCTCGCTACGGGACGGCTTAGAGACCCAGTACTTC. The encoded protein is CASSSLRDGLETQYF. V and J are TRBV5-1 and TRBJ2-5; D tentatively reads TRBD1 or TRBD2 (5 bases each). This CDR3 has 15 amino acids. Germline CDR1 SGHRS, CDR2 YFSETQ. V lost 3 bases and J 4 bases, leaving 16 bases between the germline ends.

This clonotype was recorded at least ten times. The genes are TRBV25-1 and TRBJ1-2, with D perhaps TRBD1 (6 bases). Deletions cut 5 bases from V and 7 bases from J, with 14 bases between. CDR3 size: 13 residues. From germline, CDR1 is MGHDK and CDR2 SYGVNS. CDR3 sequence reads: CASSLRTDSGYTF. Here the CDR3 DNA reads TGTGCCAGCAGTCTACGGACAGATTCTGGCTACACCTTC.